This T cell receptor beta chain is from a study of CD8 T cells in Susac syndrome. The study, taken as a whole, reports: In its TCR sequencing and HLA analysis, the study acknowledged that the number of individuals was relatively small.

Deletions cut 0 bases from V and 2 bases from J, with 10 bases between. The CDR3 is 14 amino acids. CDR1 is DFQATT and CDR2 is SNEGSKA in the germline V gene (reference sequence). Reverse transcription of roughly 0.5 to 1 ug RNA was carried out with random hexamers. The authors amplified TCR beta CDR3 across 54 Vbeta and 13 Jbeta using immunoSEQ multiplex PCR. TCRdb fed the immunoSEQ multiplex PCR reads into MiXCR, producing one record per CDR3 protein. This table has about 130,000 distinct CDR3 sequences, approximately 93% appearing once. Comments on this clonotype: Its antigen is as yet unknown.

Multiple sclerosis controls were treatment-naive patients with stable or active relapsing-remitting disease. This rearrangement joins TRBV20-1 to TRBJ2-5; maybe TRBD1 (5 bases). The origin of this receptor is a human donor with multiple sclerosis. Source material: CD8+ T cells from PBMCs. This CDR3 reads CSARDFRDQETQYF. CDR3 sequence (DNA): TGCAGTGCTAGAGATTTCAGGGATCAAGAGACCCAGTACTTC.